This record looks at one TCR beta chain sequence and its context. Its target is not known. The sample belongs to a study of early T cells in non-severe SARS-CoV-2 infection. Study-wide results and caveats: CD4 and private specificities were missed by VDJdb matching, which favored anti-spike CD8 responses.

TCRdb passed the 5' RACE reads through MiXCR, listing each CDR3 protein once. The sample comprises tens of thousands of distinct CDR3 sequences, roughly 10% of which are singletons, and 8.5% to 9.5% rests with the top ten. Germline trimming cut 6 bases from V and 5 bases from J; bases unmatched to any gene: 0. Germline values: CDR1 SQVTM, CDR2 ANQGSEA. The CDR3 runs to 12 residues. This sequence was found in an adult who was a healthcare worker with PCR-confirmed SARS-CoV-2 infection or an uninfected control (not recorded which). V and J are TRBV29-1 and TRBJ2-2, with 10 bases matching TRBD1. Sequencing used whole blood. CDR3 DNA sequence: TGCAGCGTGGACAGGGGGACCGGGGAGCTGTTTTTT. Translating it yields CSVDRGTGELFF.